The source of this T cell receptor (beta chain) is a study of human T cells and chemical hapten exposure. Within the library, unique molecular identifiers were attached to each individual cDNA molecule. TCRdb passed the RACE reads through MiXCR, listing each CDR3 protein once. The sample contains over 85,000 distinct CDR3 sequences, about 9.3% of which appear only once. In the case of this clonotype: Antigen unknown.

The time point was: patch test 2, 6 weeks after DPC sensitization. Treatment noted: therapeutic diphenylcyclopropenone sensitization with weekly scalp DPC. Notes on the study in general: Expanded TCRs grouped into significantly more large CDR3 similarity clusters than controls produced.

The sequences come from whole blood, collected in connection with sensitization to the hapten diphenylcyclopropenone (DPC). This receptor was identified in a woman in her forties with alopecia areata. Some clones in this sample may be carry-over from other donors' samples.

The CDR3 sequence is CAISESGLGPSTDTQYF. The CDR3 coding sequence is TGTGCCATCAGTGAGTCTGGGCTCGGACCGAGCACAGATACGCAGTATTTT. V usage is TRBV10-3 and J usage is TRBJ2-3; D is unclear. CDR1 is ENHRY, CDR2 SYGVKD, per germline. V was clipped by 0 bases and J by 0 bases, with 13 bases between them. CDR3 size: 17 residues.